A single sample is the source of the 11 T cell receptor beta chains below, sequenced in a study of blood T cell repertoires in COVID-19. Clones were sequenced by immunoSEQ multiplex PCR, and TCRdb holds only the in-frame ones, with some missing. Seen here are some 400,000 clones, around 87% observed once, and the top ten hold approximately 1.2%. The sequenced material came from PBMCs or T cells enriched from blood (not recorded which). These receptors were taken from a man aged 25-45 years who had recovered from COVID-19.

The rearrangement links TRBV7-2 to TRBJ1-2, with 9 bases fitting TRBD1. V was pared by 5 bases and J by 11 bases, with 9 bases of the junction left unmatched. The CDR3 totals 13 residues. Germline CDR1 is SGHTA and CDR2 is FQGNSA. The CDR3 region has the DNA TGTGCCAGCAGCGACGGGACAGGGCCGCTTTACACCTTC. Its protein is CASSDGTGPLYTF. The whole variable domain, remainder taken from reference TRBV7-2 and TRBJ1-2, is GAGVSQSPSNKVTEKGKDVELRCDPISGHTALYWYRQSLGQGLEFLIYFQGNSAPDKSGLPSDRFSAERTGGSVSTLTIQRTQQEDSAVYLCASSDGTGPLYTFGSGTRLTVV.

This clone was counted once. The chain is built from TRBV4-1 and TRBJ2-7, with 7 bases that match TRBD1. Germline V lookup: CDR1 MGHRA, CDR2 YSYEKL. V was clipped by 0 bases and J by 2 bases; unmatched bases: 7. The CDR3 extends over 16 amino acids. For the CDR3, the DNA is TGCGCCAGCAGCCAAGATCTCCGGGACAGAACCTACGAGCAGTACTTC. As protein: CASSQDLRDRTYEQYF.

The chain links TRBV6-6 to TRBJ1-2; D gene ambiguous. Germline loops: CDR1 MNHNY, CDR2 SVGAGI (reference sequence). Trimming shortened V by 4 bases and J by 0 bases, and 9 bases separated the two germline ends. The CDR3 is 14 residues long. The CDR3 bases are TGTGCCAGCAGTTCCCTCTTTACTAACTATGGCTACACCTTC. The encoded protein is CASSSLFTNYGYTF.

This chain connects TRBV6-2 or TRBV6-3 to TRBJ1-2; 9 positions match TRBD1. With 2 bases clipped from V and 6 bases from J, the junction kept 7 bases outside the gene matches. CDR3 size: 15 residues. Germline V lookup: CDR1 MNHEY, CDR2 SVGEGT. The CDR3 sequence: CASSYSKTGGDGYTF. The CDR3 nucleotides are TGTGCCAGCAGTTACAGTAAGACAGGGGGAGATGGCTACACCTTC.

The chain is built from TRBV7-9 and TRBJ1-2; D not resolved. Trimming took 4 bases from V and 6 from J, leaving 12 bases between them. Germline V gives CDR1 SEHNR, CDR2 FQNEAQ (reference sequence). The CDR3 loop spans 13 amino acids. CDR3 sequence (DNA): TGTGCCAGCAGCTCCCCTGGTCCGGATGGCTACACCTTC. It yields the protein CASSSPGPDGYTF.

The chain uses TRBV7-9 and TRBJ2-3; 11 positions match TRBD2. The CDR3 is made up of 16 amino acids. The ends lost 5 bases at V and 5 bases at J; junction bases unmatched: 9. Per germline, CDR1 SEHNR and CDR2 FQNEAQ (reference sequence). CDR3 nucleotide sequence: TGTGCCAGCAGCACCATAGCGGGGGGGCTCGAAGATACGCAGTATTTT. This sequence encodes CASSTIAGGLEDTQYF.

The rearrangement links TRBV7-2 to TRBJ1-2, with D perhaps TRBD1 (6 bases). Germline V CDR1 and CDR2: SGHTA, FQGNSA. There are 15 residues in the CDR3. The V gene lost 4 bases and the J gene lost 3 bases, with 15 bases spanning the gap. The CDR3 DNA is TGTGCCAGCAGCTCCCCCCCAGGGGTGGACTATGGCTACACCTTC. This gives the protein CASSSPPGVDYGYTF.

This CDR3 is CASSYRYSGNTIYF. CDR3 nucleotides: TGTGCCAGCAGTTATCGGTACTCTGGAAACACCATATATTTT. The genes are TRBV6-5 and TRBJ1-3; D is unclear. CDR3 size: 14 residues. V lost 3 bases and J 0 bases, leaving 6 bases between the germline ends. Germline-derived CDR1 and CDR2 are MNHEY and SVGAGI.

The chain joins TRBV10-3 to TRBJ1-1; 7 positions match TRBD1. Germline CDR1 ENHRY, CDR2 SYGVKD. The CDR3 consists of 14 residues. J was trimmed by 1 base and V by 6 bases; bases with no gene match: 5. The CDR3 DNA sequence: TGTGCCATCAGCCCACAGGGGAGGAACACTGAAGCTTTCTTT. It yields the protein CAISPQGRNTEAFF.

The J gene is TRBJ1-2, the V gene TRBV3-1 (or the pseudogene TRBV3-2); TRBD1 might be the D (6 bases). V was pared by 0 bases and J by 4 bases, with 15 bases between. The CDR3 sequence is 16 residues long. Germline CDR1 and CDR2: LGHDT and YNNKEL (reference sequence). The CDR3 sequence is CASSQDWWAGAYGYTF. As DNA, the CDR3 is TGTGCCAGCAGCCAAGATTGGTGGGCAGGGGCCTATGGCTACACCTTC.

This clone was observed once. The gene calls are TRBV3-1 (or the pseudogene TRBV3-2) and TRBJ1-1; D call uncertain. The V end lost 0 bases, the J end lost 0 bases, and 8 bases lay between the germline ends. The germline V gene has CDR1 LGHDT and CDR2 YNNKEL (reference sequence). CDR3 size: 15 residues. The CDR3 loop reads CASSQDTLLNTEAFF. DNA for the CDR3: TGTGCCAGCAGCCAAGATACTCTCCTGAACACTGAAGCTTTCTTT.